This T cell receptor (beta chain) was sequenced in a study of response to subunit inactivated influenza vaccine (dated by TCRdb to 2016 to 2018). A note on the overall study: Deep quantitative T cell receptor repertoire profiling was used in the study to track responses to a trivalent subunit inactivated influenza vaccine.

This clonotype was found a few times. Its recognized antigen is unknown. Per-base quality was not reported, and no clone a single base away is much larger than it. What the research found in general, with its limitations: The authors suggested that each seasonal influenza vaccination may recruit only a limited number of new T cells.

The CDR3 numbers 16 residues from cysteine through phenylalanine. Only the CDR3 DNA is retained, 48 bases long and in frame from the first base. Trimming removed 4 bases from V and 1 base from J; the gene matches leave 4 bases unexplained. Per the germline V gene (reference sequence), SGHKS is the CDR1 and YYEKEE is the CDR2. The library was produced with RT-PCR. Sequencer: Illumina HiSeq 2500. TCRdb reworked the public reads: Q25 trimming with fastp, MiXCR clone assembly, productive beta chains retained. Rows are combined by CDR3 protein, so each entry shows the most common genes and DNA. The sample includes some 540,000 distinct CDR3 sequences, with 20% to 25% observed a single time. The ten most abundant clones make up around 2.8% of the sample. The same sample was also used in a study of T cells expressing NK-cell markers. That second publication adds: TCR beta cDNA libraries were prepared using 5'RACE template switching, which introduced a universal primer site and unique molecular identifiers. TCR beta-chain repertoires were profiled in sorted CD3+CD56+NKG2C+, CD3+CD56+NKG2C- and CD3+CD56-NKG2C+ T-cell subsets from several donors. Seven of the eight sequenced donors were HCMV-seropositive and one was HCMV-seronegative. To restrict sorting to alphabetaTCR-expressing T cells, an anti-gammadeltaTCR antibody was added in several experiments. In roughly 6 donors, the dominant CD3+CD56+NKG2C+ clonotypes ranked among the top 10 CD8+ clonotypes, making up roughly 1.0-7.5% of CD8+ T cells. Those dominant clonotypes were again the most abundant among CD3+CD56-NKG2C+ cells in a handful of donors, at about 28.3-65%. It remained unclear whether the expanded NKG2C-expressing T cell clones were specific for HCMV antigens. The eight sequenced donors were randomly selected healthy volunteers, three men and five women. HCMV-specific IgG was detected in serum with a commercial ELISA kit to determine HCMV serostatus. Peripheral blood mononuclear cells were isolated from blood by Ficoll density gradient centrifugation. Using Miltenyi isolation kits, CD4+ and CD8+ T cells were isolated from PBMC through magnetic immunoseparation. Priming for cDNA synthesis came from the TCR beta constant segment, and two successive PCR amplification steps followed. Sequencing of the libraries produced 2 x 150 bp reads on Illumina HiSeq 2000/2500, MiSeq or NextSeq. Reads were demultiplexed and grouped by UMI with MIGEC, and clonotypes were assembled and quantified with MiTCR. To exclude erroneous sequences, only TCR cDNA sequences supported by at least two reads were retained. The tcR package was used for downstream repertoire analysis, and clonotypes were matched across fractions by CDR3 nucleotide sequence plus V segment. Antigen specificity was annotated against VDJdb with VDJmatch, allowing one amino acid substitution in CDR3.

This chain joins TRBV5-5 to TRBJ2-3, with TRBD2 matching 12 junction bases. The material was CD4+ T cells sorted from PBMCs, obtained about 11 days after vaccination. The TCR sequence derives from a man in his fifties who received an inactivated influenza vaccine. Donor details come from another sample of the same person, matched by shared clones. The CDR3 protein: CASSRWTSGGTDTQYF. The bases read TGTGCCAGCAGCCGTTGGACTAGCGGGGGCACAGATACGCAGTATTTT. Where the CDR3 stops, the reference TRBV5-5 and TRBJ2-3 genes take over; the full variable domain is DAGVTQSPTHLIKTRGQQVTLRCSPISGHKSVSWYQQVLGQGPQFIFQYYEKEERGRGNFPDRFSARQFPNYSSELNVNALLLGDSALYLCASSRWTSGGTDTQYFGPGTRLTVL.